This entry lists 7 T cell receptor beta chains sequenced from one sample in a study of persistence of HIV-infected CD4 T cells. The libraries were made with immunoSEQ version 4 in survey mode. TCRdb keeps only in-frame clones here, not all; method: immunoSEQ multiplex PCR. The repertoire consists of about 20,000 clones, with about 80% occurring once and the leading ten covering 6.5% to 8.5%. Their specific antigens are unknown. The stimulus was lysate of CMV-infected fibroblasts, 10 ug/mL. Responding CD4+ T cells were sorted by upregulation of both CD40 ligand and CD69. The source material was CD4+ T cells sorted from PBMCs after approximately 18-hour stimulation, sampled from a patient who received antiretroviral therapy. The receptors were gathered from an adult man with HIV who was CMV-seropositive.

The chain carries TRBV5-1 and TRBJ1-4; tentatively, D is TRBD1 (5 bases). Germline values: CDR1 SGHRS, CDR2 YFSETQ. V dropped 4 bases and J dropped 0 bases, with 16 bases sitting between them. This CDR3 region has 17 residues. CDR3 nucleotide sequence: TGCGCCAGCAGCAAAGGGGACTCCGCTGCAACTAATGAAAAACTGTTTTTT. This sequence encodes CASSKGDSAATNEKLFF.

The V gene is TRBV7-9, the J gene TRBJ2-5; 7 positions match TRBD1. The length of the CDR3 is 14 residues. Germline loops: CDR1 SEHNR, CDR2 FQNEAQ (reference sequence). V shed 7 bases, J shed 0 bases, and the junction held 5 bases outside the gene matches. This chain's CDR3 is CASIPDRDQETQYF. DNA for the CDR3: TGTGCCAGCATCCCAGACAGGGACCAAGAGACCCAGTACTTC.

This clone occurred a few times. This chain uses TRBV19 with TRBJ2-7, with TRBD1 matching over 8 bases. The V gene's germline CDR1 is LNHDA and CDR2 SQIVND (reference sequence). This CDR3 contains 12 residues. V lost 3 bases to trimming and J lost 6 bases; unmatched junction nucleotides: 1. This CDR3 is CASSMTGAEQYF. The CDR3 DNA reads TGTGCCAGTAGTATGACAGGGGCCGAGCAGTACTTC.

CDR3 protein: CASSLGIGGSIQFF. The CDR3 DNA follows: TGTGCCAGCAGCTTAGGTATAGGGGGCAGTATACAGTTCTTC. This chain connects TRBV7-2 to TRBJ2-1; 7 bases agree with TRBD1. Germline lookup yields CDR1 SGHTA and CDR2 FQGNSA. With V trimmed by 1 base and J by 13 bases, 10 bases remained unmatched. This CDR3 spans 14 amino acids.

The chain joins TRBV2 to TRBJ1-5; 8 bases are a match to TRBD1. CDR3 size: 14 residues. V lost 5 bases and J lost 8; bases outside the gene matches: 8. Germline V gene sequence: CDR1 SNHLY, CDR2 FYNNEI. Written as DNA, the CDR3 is TGTGCCAGCAGTCAGACAGGGGTTACAAAGCCCCAGCATTTT. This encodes CASSQTGVTKPQHF.

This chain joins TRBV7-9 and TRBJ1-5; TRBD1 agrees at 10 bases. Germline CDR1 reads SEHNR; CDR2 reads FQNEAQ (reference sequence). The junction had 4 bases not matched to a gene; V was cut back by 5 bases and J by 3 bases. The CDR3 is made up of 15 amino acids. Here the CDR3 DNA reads TGTGCCAGCAGCCGGGGACAGGGGATCAATCAGCCCCAGCATTTT. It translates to CASSRGQGINQPQHF.

In nucleotides, the CDR3 is TGTGCCACCAGCAGAGATCCGGGACAGGGGATCGAGCAGTACTTC. The encoded protein is CATSRDPGQGIEQYF. The rearrangement links TRBV15 to TRBJ2-7, with 10 bases identical to TRBD1. The CDR3 spans 15 residues. The germline gives CDR1 LNHNV, CDR2 YYDKDF (reference sequence). V lost 0 bases, J lost 6 bases, and 5 bases stayed unmatched.